This TCR beta chain was observed in a study of CD8 T cells in ankylosing spondylitis. Study results and limitations: Reportedly, matched ankylosing spondylitis synovial fluid was significantly enriched for disease-linked clones. Typical of ankylosing spondylitis blood, it appeared, was a TCR beta motif of under 10 highly homologous variants. Disease-linked clones bore a CD8+ phenotype and were relatively rare in peripheral blood.

This clonotype was seen a few times. The antigen remains undetermined. The V end lost 4 bases, the J end lost 3 bases, and 20 bases lay between the germline ends. Germline loops: CDR1 MNHEY, CDR2 SMNVEV (reference sequence). This CDR3 is built from 17 residues. Quantitative 5'-RACE was performed with molecular barcodes, and it yielded the TCR beta libraries. TCRdb used MiXCR to reprocess the 5' RACE reads, holding one entry per CDR3 protein. The sample contains hundreds of thousands of distinct CDR3 sequences, approximately 20% of which appear only once. The source of this sequence is a male donor with ankylosing spondylitis. This sequence joins TRBV27 and TRBJ2-3; D might be TRBD1 or TRBD2, each matching 6 bases. The sample was blood, either unsorted or a sorted T cell fraction (not recorded which). Here the CDR3 DNA reads TGTGCCAGCAGTTCCTCAAGGGGGGAGTTGGGAACAGATACGCAGTATTTT. This sequence encodes CASSSSRGELGTDTQYF.